These 30 T cell receptor beta chains were sequenced from one sample in a study of blood T cell repertoires in COVID-19. Using immunoSEQ multiplex PCR, the repertoire was profiled, and TCRdb retains in-frame clones only, with some absent. The sample shows fewer than 180,000 clones, about nine tenths of them seen only once. Sequencing input: peripheral blood. These receptors were obtained from a woman aged 55 to 70 with active or convalescent COVID-19.

The chain carries TRBV6-9 and TRBJ2-2; 7 nucleotides match TRBD1. The CDR3 is made up of 14 amino acids. CDR1 and CDR2 (germline): MNHGY, SVAAGI. V dropped 5 bases and J dropped 5; count of bases not matched to a gene: 5. This CDR3 reads CASSPTGDTGELFF. The CDR3, as DNA: TGTGCCAGCAGTCCCACAGGGGATACCGGGGAGCTGTTTTTT.

The rearrangement uses TRBV18 and TRBJ1-6; 9 nucleotides agree with TRBD1. V was pared by 6 bases and J by 9 bases, with 6 bases of the junction left unmatched. Per germline, CDR1 KGHSH and CDR2 LQKENI. The CDR3 length is 14 residues. In DNA, the CDR3 is TGTGCCAGCTCGCCCGACAGGGGGGGTTCACCCCTCCACTTT. This codes for CASSPDRGGSPLHF.

The chain links TRBV19 to TRBJ1-1; TRBD1 might be the D (5 bases). This CDR3 has 14 amino acids. Germline V CDR1 and CDR2: LNHDA, SQIVND (reference sequence). V was trimmed by 6 bases and J by 4 bases, leaving 15 bases between them. The CDR3 spells CASSLSPGGTEAFF. DNA for the CDR3: TGTGCCAGTAGCCTTTCACCGGGGGGCACTGAAGCTTTCTTT.

The V call is TRBV27, the J call TRBJ1-1; D is perhaps TRBD1 (5 bases). Looked up from germline, CDR1 is MNHEY and CDR2 is SMNVEV (reference sequence). V lost 5 bases, J lost 0 bases, and 16 bases lay in between. This CDR3 spans 16 amino acids. The DNA of the CDR3 is TGTGCCAGCAGTCCTTCGGGGGGGGAAATGAACACTGAAGCTTTCTTT. Protein product: CASSPSGGEMNTEAFF.

V usage is TRBV27 and J usage is TRBJ2-3; TRBD1 might be the D (5 bases). Deletions cut 8 bases from V and 2 bases from J, with 8 bases between. Per the germline V gene, CDR1 is MNHEY and CDR2 is SMNVEV (reference sequence). The CDR3 is 12 residues long. The CDR3 DNA is TGTGCCAGCGGCAGGGTCACAGATACGCAGTATTTT. It yields the protein CASGRVTDTQYF.

The gene calls are TRBV21-1 and TRBJ2-7; the table names TRBD2, a call not compared with the DNA. TRBV21-1 is described as a pseudogene. The CDR3 contains 17 residues. CDR3 sequence: CASSQRGLAGDTYEQYF. DNA of the CDR3: TGTGCCAGCAGCCAACGAGGACTAGCGGGGGACACTTACGAGCAGTACTTC.

The genes are TRBV19 and TRBJ1-5; 9 bases map to TRBD1. The germline V gene has CDR1 LNHDA and CDR2 SQIVND (reference sequence). V was pared by 7 bases and J by 4 bases, with 2 bases of the junction left unmatched. The CDR3 runs 13 residues. The chain's CDR3 is CASKQGANQPQHF. The CDR3 bases are TGTGCCAGTAAACAGGGGGCAAATCAGCCCCAGCATTTT. The full variable domain, completed using reference TRBV19 and TRBJ1-5, is DGGITQSPKYLFRKEGQNVTLSCEQNLNHDAMYWYRQDPGQGLRLIYYSQIVNDFQKGDIAEGYSVSREKKESFPLTVTSAQKNPTAFYLCASKQGANQPQHFGDGTRLSIL.

The chain carries TRBV6-5 and TRBJ1-2, with D possibly matching TRBD1 (6 bases). This CDR3 comprises 15 residues. Germline loops: CDR1 MNHEY, CDR2 SVGAGI. V lost 0 bases to trimming and J lost 4 bases, with 12 bases between them. CDR3 sequence (DNA): TGTGCCAGCAGTTACTCGCAGGGGCCTATCTATGGCTACACCTTC. Translating it yields CASSYSQGPIYGYTF.

This chain links TRBV2 with TRBJ1-3, with a possible D match to TRBD1 (5 bases). The CDR3 is 16 amino acids. V was cut by 5 bases and J by 1 base, with 15 bases left in between. Germline CDR1 SNHLY, CDR2 FYNNEI. CDR3 protein: CASSPQQAFSGNTIYF. The CDR3 DNA reads as TGTGCCAGCAGTCCTCAACAGGCCTTTTCTGGAAACACCATATATTTT.

CDR3 bases: TGTGCCACCAGCAGGGACAGGCTCGGAACTAATGAAAAACTGTTTTTT. It translates to CATSRDRLGTNEKLFF. The rearrangement links TRBV15 to TRBJ1-4; 7 positions agree with TRBD1. The germline CDR1 and CDR2 sequences are LNHNV and YYDKDF (reference sequence). The junction had 5 bases not matched to a gene; V was cut back by 3 bases and J by 1 base. CDR3 size: 16 residues.

The chain employs TRBV19 and TRBJ2-7, with 8 bases fitting TRBD1. V gave up 4 bases and J gave up 2 bases; unmatched junction bases: 4. Germline V gene lookup returns CDR1 LNHDA and CDR2 SQIVND (reference sequence). The CDR3 spans 14 residues. The CDR3 reads CASSTQGATYEQYF. CDR3 DNA sequence: TGTGCCAGTAGTACTCAGGGGGCCACCTACGAGCAGTACTTC.

The chain links TRBV24-1 to TRBJ2-1, with D uncertain. Germline loops: CDR1 KGHDR, CDR2 SFDVKD. V gave up 3 bases and J gave up 6 bases, with 11 bases separating them. This CDR3 spans 14 amino acids. The CDR3 nucleotides read TGTGCCACCAGTGATCCGGGTAAAGGCAATGAGCAGTTCTTC. It specifies CATSDPGKGNEQFF.

The chain carries TRBV2 and TRBJ2-7; 7 bases are a match to TRBD1. Germline CDR1 SNHLY, CDR2 FYNNEI. V lost 3 bases and J lost 3; bases outside the gene matches: 5. The CDR3 loop spans 14 amino acids. The chain's CDR3 is CASSDTGEVYEQYF. The CDR3 DNA sequence: TGTGCCAGCAGTGATACAGGGGAAGTCTACGAGCAGTACTTC.

The genes are TRBV7-3 and TRBJ2-3, with 8 bases identical to TRBD2. Germline lookup yields CDR1 SGHTA and CDR2 FQGTGA. V trimming: 4 bases; J trimming: 1 base; junction bases outside the gene matches: 1. This CDR3 comprises 14 residues. DNA for the CDR3: TGTGCCAGCAGCTCGCGGGGGGGCACAGATACGCAGTATTTT. Its protein product is CASSSRGGTDTQYF. Together with reference TRBV7-3 and TRBJ2-3, the CDR3 gives the full variable domain: GAGVSQTPSNKVTEKGKYVELRCDPISGHTALYWYRQSLGQGPEFLIYFQGTGAADDSGLPNDRFFAVRPEGSVSTLKIQRTERGDSAVYLCASSSRGGTDTQYFGPGTRLTVL.

The J gene is TRBJ2-1, the V gene TRBV19; 7 positions match TRBD2. The CDR3 runs 14 residues. The V gene's germline CDR1 is LNHDA and CDR2 SQIVND (reference sequence). The V and J ends lost 7 bases and 3 bases, in that order; junction bases with no gene match: 6. The CDR3 loop reads CASTLADNYNEQFF. As DNA, the CDR3 is TGTGCCAGTACTCTAGCGGACAACTACAATGAGCAGTTCTTC.

The chain links TRBV6-4 to TRBJ1-2, with D unresolved. Germline assignment: CDR1 MRHNA and CDR2 SNTAGT. V was trimmed by 4 bases and J by 0 bases, leaving 12 bases between them. The CDR3 extends over 15 amino acids. For the CDR3, the DNA is TGTGCCAGCAGTGTAGACGGGTTAGCTAACTATGGCTACACCTTC. Translated: CASSVDGLANYGYTF.

The J gene is TRBJ1-4, the V gene TRBV10-3, with 7 bases matching TRBD1. Germline lookup yields CDR1 ENHRY and CDR2 SYGVKD. The CDR3 spans 13 residues. Trimming at V came to 6 bases and at J to 4 bases, leaving 2 bases not matched to a gene. CDR3 in amino acids: CAISTGVNEKLFF. In DNA, the CDR3 is TGTGCCATCAGCACAGGGGTTAATGAAAAACTGTTTTTT.

The J gene is TRBJ2-2, the V gene TRBV11-2; no clear D. The germline V gene has CDR1 SGHAT and CDR2 FQNNGV. The CDR3 has 16 residues. Trimming removed 1 base at V and 1 base at J, with 10 bases between. The chain's CDR3 is CASSLVGHRNTGELFF. The CDR3 nucleotides are TGTGCCAGCAGCTTAGTTGGGCATCGGAACACCGGGGAGCTGTTTTTT.

The chain combines TRBV2 with TRBJ1-2; a possible D gene is TRBD1 (6 bases). Trimming left V 4 bases short and J 1 base short, with 10 bases between. The CDR3 runs 14 residues. Germline V gene data show CDR1 as SNHLY and CDR2 as FYNNEI. This CDR3 reads CASSGQAVNYGYTF. CDR3 bases: TGTGCCAGCAGTGGACAGGCGGTTAACTATGGCTACACCTTC.

The chain combines TRBV2 with TRBJ1-1, with D possibly matching TRBD1 (6 bases). Germline values: CDR1 SNHLY, CDR2 FYNNEI. The V end was cut by 6 bases, the J end by 4 bases, with 15 bases between. The CDR3 length is 14 residues. CDR3 protein: CASRSRQAGTEAFF. In DNA form, the CDR3 reads TGTGCCAGCAGATCTAGACAGGCGGGCACTGAAGCTTTCTTT.

This chain links TRBV4-3 with TRBJ2-1; 12 bases fit TRBD2. V lost 5 bases to trimming and J lost 5 bases; unmatched junction nucleotides: 4. The CDR3 covers 15 residues. CDR1 LGHNA and CDR2 YSLEER come from the germline V gene. CDR3 region: CASSFGLAGNNEQFF. As DNA, the CDR3 is TGCGCCAGCAGCTTCGGACTAGCGGGGAACAATGAGCAGTTCTTC.

The chain is built from TRBV5-1 and TRBJ2-2; TRBD2 agrees at 13 bases. Trimming cost V 5 bases and J 3 bases; bases outside gene matches: 7. CDR3 length: 17 amino acids. Per the germline V gene, CDR1 is SGHRS and CDR2 is YFSETQ. This CDR3 is CASSEGLAGDYTGELFF. Here the CDR3 DNA reads TGCGCCAGCAGTGAAGGACTAGCGGGGGATTACACCGGGGAGCTGTTTTTT.

The chain combines TRBV7-9 with TRBJ1-1; no clear D. The V and J ends lost 3 bases and 8 bases respectively, with 16 bases between them. This CDR3 has 14 amino acids. CDR1 and CDR2 (germline): SEHNR, FQNEAQ (reference sequence). CDR3 loop: CASSFTLKRPEAFF. The DNA of the CDR3 is TGTGCCAGCAGCTTCACACTAAAACGGCCCGAAGCTTTCTTT.

The chain carries TRBV19 and TRBJ2-3; D possibly corresponds to TRBD2 (5 bases). Germline V gives CDR1 LNHDA, CDR2 SQIVND (reference sequence). This CDR3 has 14 amino acids. Trimming removed 3 bases from V and 2 bases from J, with 9 bases in between. This CDR3 is CASSIPADTDTQYF. For the CDR3, the DNA is TGTGCCAGTAGTATCCCAGCGGACACAGATACGCAGTATTTT.

The chain employs TRBV30 and TRBJ2-3; D uncertain. Germline-derived CDR1 and CDR2 are GTSNPN and SVGIG (reference sequence). V shed 2 bases and J shed 4 bases, with 13 bases lying between them. CDR3 size: 14 residues. CDR3 protein: CAWSSGMGADTQYF. DNA for the CDR3: TGTGCCTGGAGTTCGGGTATGGGTGCAGATACGCAGTATTTT.

Details on this clone: Other DNA sequences from this sample encode an identical CDR3 as well. This chain uses TRBV2 with TRBJ2-3; 9 positions agree with TRBD2. Germline CDR1 is SNHLY and CDR2 is FYNNEI. The CDR3 totals 14 residues. V was pared by 6 bases and J by 2 bases, with 3 bases of the junction left unmatched. The CDR3 is CASSRLADTDTQYF. DNA for the CDR3: TGTGCCAGCAGCCGACTAGCGGACACAGATACGCAGTATTTT.

The rearrangement links TRBV28 to TRBJ1-1, with 8 bases aligning to TRBD1. CDR1 is MDHEN, CDR2 SYDVKM, per germline. This CDR3 comprises 15 residues. V lost 6 bases, J lost 3 bases, and 9 bases stayed unmatched. The CDR3 is CASSSHPTGDTEAFF. The CDR3 DNA reads TGTGCCAGCAGCTCACACCCGACAGGGGACACTGAAGCTTTCTTT. Complete variable domain (other parts from reference TRBV28 and TRBJ1-1): DVKVTQSSRYLVKRTGEKVFLECVQDMDHENMFWYRQDPGLGLRLIYFSYDVKMKEKGDIPEGYSVSREKKERFSLILESASTNQTSMYLCASSSHPTGDTEAFFGQGTRLTVV.

V and J are TRBV7-2 and TRBJ2-7, with a tentative D call TRBD1 (6 bases). This CDR3 has 15 residues. In germline, CDR1 is SGHTA, CDR2 FQGNSA. Trimming stripped 1 base from V and 0 bases from J, with 10 bases between. The CDR3 DNA is TGTGCCAGCAGCTTAGGGTCGACAGGCTCCTACGAGCAGTACTTC. Translating it yields CASSLGSTGSYEQYF.

This chain links TRBV5-1 with TRBJ2-1, with 12 bases matching TRBD2. V trimming: 0 bases; J trimming: 16 bases; junction bases outside the gene matches: 5. Germline CDR1 is SGHRS and CDR2 is YFSETQ. This CDR3 is 13 amino acids long. The CDR3 loop is CASSLGLAGAGFF. The CDR3 nucleotides are TGCGCCAGCAGCTTGGGACTAGCGGGGGCGGGTTTCTTC.

The CDR3 sequence is CASSWGQANTEAFF. CDR3 in DNA: TGTGCCAGCAGCTGGGGACAGGCAAACACTGAAGCTTTCTTT. The chain combines TRBV5-5 with TRBJ1-1, with TRBD1 identical over 8 bases. Germline lookup yields CDR1 SGHKS and CDR2 YYEKEE (reference sequence). CDR3 length: 14 amino acids. Losses at the gene ends were 3 bases for V and 2 bases for J; bases not matched to a gene: 3.